This record covers a single T cell receptor (beta chain). The sample carries other DNA sequences with the same CDR3. The naive CD8 fraction comprised CD45RO-negative cells positively selected for CCR7 and excluded terminally differentiated effector memory CD45RA+ cells. Sequencing used immunoSEQ multiplex PCR; TCRdb keeps in-frame clones, though not all of them. Counted here are approximately 810,000 clones, 80% to 95% occurring once; the ten biggest clones make up approximately 25%. The data stem from a study of shared clonotypes between healthy human individuals. V lost 1 base to trimming and J lost 10 bases, with 5 bases between them. This CDR3 has 11 residues. Germline V gene lookup returns CDR1 LGHNT and CDR2 FRNRAP.

The TCR originated in a young man in good health. The rearrangement uses TRBV12-5 and TRBJ2-1; D possibly corresponds to TRBD1 (5 bases). Sample: naive CD8+ T cells sorted from blood. The CDR3 nucleotides are TGTGCTAGTGGTTTGGGGGGCGAGCAGTTCTTC. It is translated as CASGLGGEQFF.